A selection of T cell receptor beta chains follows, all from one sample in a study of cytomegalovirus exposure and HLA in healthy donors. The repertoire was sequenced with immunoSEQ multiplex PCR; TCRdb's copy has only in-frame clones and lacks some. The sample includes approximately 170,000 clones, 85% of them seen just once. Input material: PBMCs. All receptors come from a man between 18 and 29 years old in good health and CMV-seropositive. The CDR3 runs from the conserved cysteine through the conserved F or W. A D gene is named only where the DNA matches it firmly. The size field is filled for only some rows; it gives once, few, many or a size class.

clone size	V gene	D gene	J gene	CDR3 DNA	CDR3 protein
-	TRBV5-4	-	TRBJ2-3	TGTGCCAGCAGCTTGGAGGAGGGCTCAGATACGCAGTATTTT	CASSLEEGSDTQYF
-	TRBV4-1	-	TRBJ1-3	TGCGCCAGCAGCCAAGATCCGGTGGCTGGAAACACCATATATTTT	CASSQDPVAGNTIYF
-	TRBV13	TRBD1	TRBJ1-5	TGTGCCAGCAGCTGGGACAGGGCTCAGCCCCAGCATTTT	CASSWDRAQPQHF
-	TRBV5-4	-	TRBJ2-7	TGTGCCAGCAGCTTTCGGGGACTCTCCTACGAGCAGTACTTC	CASSFRGLSYEQYF
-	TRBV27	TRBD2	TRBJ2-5	TGTGCCAGCAGTCGGACTAGCGGGGGGCAAGAGACCCAGTACTTC	CASSRTSGGQETQYF
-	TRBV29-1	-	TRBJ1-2	TGCAGCGTTGAACTCGGCTCGAGGCGGCGGGGCTACACCTTC	CSVELGSRRRGYTF
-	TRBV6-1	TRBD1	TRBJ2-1	TGTGCCAGCAGCGTCCTGACAGGGGGCAATGAGCAGTTCTTC	CASSVLTGGNEQFF
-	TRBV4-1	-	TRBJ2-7	TGCGCCAGCAGCCCCTCAAAAGGACAAACCATCGAGCAGTACTTC	CASSPSKGQTIEQYF
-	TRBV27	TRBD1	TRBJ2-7	TGTGCCAGCAGTTTAGGTGGGACAGGTACCTACGAGCAGTACTTC	CASSLGGTGTYEQYF
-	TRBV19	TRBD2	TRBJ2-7	TGTGCCAGTAGTATCGGGCTAGCGGGAGTCGGCGAGCAGTACTTC	CASSIGLAGVGEQYF
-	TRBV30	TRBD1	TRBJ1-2	TGTGCCTGGAGACTCCAGACAGGGGCCGGAAACTATGGCTACACCTTC	CAWRLQTGAGNYGYTF
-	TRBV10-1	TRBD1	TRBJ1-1	TGCGCCAGCCGATCCGGGACAGGGGGTGAAGCTTTCTTT	CASRSGTGGEAFF
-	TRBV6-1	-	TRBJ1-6	TGTGCCAGCAGTGGGGGCAGGAGAGAATATTCACCCCTCCACTTT	CASSGGRREYSPLHF
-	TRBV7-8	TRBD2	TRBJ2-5	TGTGCCACCGAAGGGGATAGCGGGCAAGAGACCCAGTACTTC	CATEGDSGQETQYF
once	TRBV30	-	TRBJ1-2	TGTGCCTGGGGGGGCACCTATGGCTACACCTTC	CAWGGTYGYTF
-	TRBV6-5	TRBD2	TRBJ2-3	TGTGCCAGCAGGAATAGCGGGGGGGCAGATACGCAGTATTTT	CASRNSGGADTQYF
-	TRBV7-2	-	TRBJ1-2	TGTGCCAGCAGCTTAAATACAGGAACTACTTTATATGGCTACACCTTC	CASSLNTGTTLYGYTF
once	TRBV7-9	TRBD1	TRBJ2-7	TGTGCCAGCGGACAGGGACCCTTCTACGAGCAGTACTTC	CASGQGPFYEQYF
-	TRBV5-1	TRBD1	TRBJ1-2	TGCGCCAGTCGAACAGGGGGCGCGGGCTATGGCTACACCTTC	CASRTGGAGYGYTF
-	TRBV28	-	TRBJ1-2	TGTGCCAGCAGTTTATGGGGAGGGGATGGCTACACCTTC	CASSLWGGDGYTF
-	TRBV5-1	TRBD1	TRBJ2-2	TGCGCCAGCAGCCACGGACAGGGGGCGCGCGGGGAGCTGTTTTTT	CASSHGQGARGELFF
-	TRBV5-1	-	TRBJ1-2	TGCGCCAGCAGCCCGCGGGAGGCTAACTATGGCTACACCTTC	CASSPREANYGYTF
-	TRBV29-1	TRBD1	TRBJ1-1	TGCAGCGTTACACCTGGGGACAGGGGCGGCACTGAAGCTTTCTTT	CSVTPGDRGGTEAFF
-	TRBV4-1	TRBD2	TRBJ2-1	TGCGCCAGCAGCCAAGATCGCCAGCGGGGGGGCTACAATGAGCAGTTCTTC	CASSQDRQRGGYNEQFF
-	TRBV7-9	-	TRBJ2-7	TGTGCCAGCACCCCTGGGGGACTTCCCCCCTACGAGCAGTACTTC	CASTPGGLPPYEQYF
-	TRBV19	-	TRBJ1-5	TGTGCCAGTAGCCCTCCGGGAGAGTATCAGCCCCAGCATTTT	CASSPPGEYQPQHF
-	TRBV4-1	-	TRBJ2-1	TGCGCCAGCAGCCAGGGAGGCAGAGCCTACAATGAGCAGTTCTTC	CASSQGGRAYNEQFF
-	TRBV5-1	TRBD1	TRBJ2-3	TGCGCCAGCAGCTTGTTTGGACAGGAGTCCACAGATACGCAGTATTTT	CASSLFGQESTDTQYF
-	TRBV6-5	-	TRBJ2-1	TGTGCCAGCCGGAGGGCCCCTACGAACTACAATGAGCAGTTCTTC	CASRRAPTNYNEQFF
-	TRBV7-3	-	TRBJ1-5	TGTGCCAGCAGCATACTACAGGGCCATAGCAATCAGCCCCAGCATTTT	CASSILQGHSNQPQHF
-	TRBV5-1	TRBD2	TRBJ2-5	TGCGCCAGCCCTGCTAGCGGACCCCAAGAGACCCAGTACTTC	CASPASGPQETQYF
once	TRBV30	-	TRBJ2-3	TGTGCCTGGAGTGTCGGGCAGGGTGGCACAGATACGCAGTATTTT	CAWSVGQGGTDTQYF
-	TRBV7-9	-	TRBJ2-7	TGTGCCAGCAGCTCCGGCTCTACAGGGACCTACGAGCAGTACTTC	CASSSGSTGTYEQYF
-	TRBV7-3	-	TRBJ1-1	TGTGCCAGCAGCTCTGGCAGTGAAGCTTTCTTT	CASSSGSEAFF
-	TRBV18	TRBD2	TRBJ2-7	TGTGCCAGCTCACCAGGAGCGGGGGGGTCCTACGAGCAGTACTTC	CASSPGAGGSYEQYF
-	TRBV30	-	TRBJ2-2	TGTGCCTGGAACAACGGGGGGCCCGGGGAGCTGTTTTTT	CAWNNGGPGELFF
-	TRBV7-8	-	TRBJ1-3	TGTGCCAGCAGCTTAGAGTTAGGACAGGGAAACACCATATATTTT	CASSLELGQGNTIYF
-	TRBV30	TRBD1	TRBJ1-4	TGTGCCTGGAGTGTACAGGAGGGGGCGCGGGGGGTGTCGTTCAAAAAACTGTTTTTT	CAWSVQEGARGVSFKKLFF
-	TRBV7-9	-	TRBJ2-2	TGTGCCAGCAGCTTAGCGCTCGGGACCGGGGAGCTGTTTTTT	CASSLALGTGELFF
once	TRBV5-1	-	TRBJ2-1	TGCGCCAGCAGCTTGGAGACAACAAATGAGCAGTTCTTC	CASSLETTNEQFF
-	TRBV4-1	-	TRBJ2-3	TGCGCCAGCAGCCAGCAAGGCCTGGGGCCAGATACGCAGTATTTT	CASSQQGLGPDTQYF
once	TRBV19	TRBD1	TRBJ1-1	TGTGCCAGTAGTCCCCGGACAGGGTGGAACACTGAAGCTTTCTTT	CASSPRTGWNTEAFF
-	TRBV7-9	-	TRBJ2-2	TGTGCCAGCAGCTTGGTCCAGGGAACCGGGGAGCTGTTTTTT	CASSLVQGTGELFF
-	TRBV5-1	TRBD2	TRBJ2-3	TGCGCCAGCAGCTTGGCCAGTGCGGGGGGCCGGAGCACAGATACGCAGTATTTT	CASSLASAGGRSTDTQYF
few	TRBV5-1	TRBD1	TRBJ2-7	TGCGCCAGCAGCTTAATAACAGGGGGAGGTTACGAGCAGTACTTC	CASSLITGGGYEQYF
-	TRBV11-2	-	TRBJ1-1	TGTGCCAGCAGCTTAGCTGGACAGCTTAACACTGAAGCTTTCTTT	CASSLAGQLNTEAFF
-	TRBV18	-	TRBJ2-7	TGTGCCAGCTCACCAGACAGGAAGACCTACGAGCAGTACTTC	CASSPDRKTYEQYF
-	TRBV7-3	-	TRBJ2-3	TGTGCCAGCGGTGAGAGCGGCACAGATACGCAGTATTTT	CASGESGTDTQYF
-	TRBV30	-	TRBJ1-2	TGTGCCTGGAGTGTACTTGGGGGAGGAAGGGGCTACACCTTC	CAWSVLGGGRGYTF
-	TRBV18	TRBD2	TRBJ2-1	TGTGCCAGCTCACCAGGGACTAGCGGGAGGAGCTCTGAGCAGTTCTTC	CASSPGTSGRSSEQFF
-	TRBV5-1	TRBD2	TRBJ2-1	TGCGCCAGCAGCTTCCAACTAGCGGGGGGCGCTTTTCCGTTCTTC	CASSFQLAGGAFPFF
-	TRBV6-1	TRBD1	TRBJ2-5	TGTGCCAGCAGTGAAGGGGGACAGCCAGAGACCCAGTACTTC	CASSEGGQPETQYF
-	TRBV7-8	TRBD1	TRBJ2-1	TGTGCCAGCAGCTTGGACCCGGGACAGGGGCGAAATGAGCAGTTCTTC	CASSLDPGQGRNEQFF
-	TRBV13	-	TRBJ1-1	TGTGCCAGCAGCTTACTGGGTGGGGGGTACACTGAAGCTTTCTTT	CASSLLGGGYTEAFF
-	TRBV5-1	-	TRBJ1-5	TGCGCCAGCAGCTTGGACAGGAATCAGCCCCAGCATTTT	CASSLDRNQPQHF
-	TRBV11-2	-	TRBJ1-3	TGTGCCAGCAGCTTAGATCCGACGGGGAGGGCTGGAAACACCATATATTTT	CASSLDPTGRAGNTIYF
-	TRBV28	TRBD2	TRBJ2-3	TGTGCCAGCAGTCCGCCGGGACTAGCGGGAGGTGGTACGCAGTATTTT	CASSPPGLAGGGTQYF
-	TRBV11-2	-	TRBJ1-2	TGTGCCAGCAGCTTAGCCGGAGGCTATGGCTACACCTTC	CASSLAGGYGYTF
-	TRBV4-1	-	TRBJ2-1	TGCGCCAGCAGCCAAGGGCGGGCTTACAATGAGCAGTTCTTC	CASSQGRAYNEQFF